This T cell receptor (beta chain) originates from a study of shared clonotypes between healthy human individuals. Study-level background: Donors had three CD4 naive, three CD4 memory, two CD8 naive and one CD8 memory plate apiece.

V was trimmed by 3 bases and J by 1 base, leaving 9 bases between them. Germline V gene lookup returns CDR1 MDHEN and CDR2 SYDVKM. The CDR3 is made up of 14 amino acids. TCRdb keeps only in-frame clones here, not all; method: immunoSEQ multiplex PCR. The table lists about a million clones, about 76% of them singletons. The sample taken for sequencing was memory CD4+ T cells sorted from blood. Subset described: CD45RA-negative fraction. The chain recombines TRBV28 with TRBJ1-1; possible D gene TRBD1, 5 bases. The TCR comes from a man younger than 30 in good health. This CDR3 is CASSFPDRNTEAFF. In DNA form, the CDR3 reads TGTGCCAGCAGTTTCCCCGACAGGAACACTGAAGCTTTCTTT.